A selection of T cell receptor beta chains follows, all from one sample in a study of shared clonotypes between healthy human individuals. Profiled with immunoSEQ multiplex PCR; TCRdb holds only in-frame clones, not every one. The data show around 95,000 clones, approximately 44% seen once. The sample was PBMCs. The receptors were gathered from a woman between 40 and 55 years old in good health. Some clones in this sample may be carry-over from other donors' samples. Both conserved end residues are part of each CDR3. D genes are given only for firm matches. Clone sizes are given selectively: once, few, many, or a class where the clone is expanded.

j_gene	abundance	v_gene	d_gene	CDR3aa	CDR3nt
TRBJ2-1	few	TRBV7-2	TRBD1	CASSFGRGPRHEQFF	TGTGCCAGCAGCTTCGGAAGGGGGCCTCGCCATGAGCAGTTCTTC
TRBJ2-7	.	TRBV29-1	TRBD2	CSVLPAGVYEQYF	TGCAGCGTTCTCCCAGCGGGAGTATACGAGCAGTACTTC
TRBJ2-7	many	TRBV4-3	TRBD2	CASSQDLTSGAYEQYF	TGCGCCAGCAGCCAAGATTTAACTAGCGGGGCCTACGAGCAGTACTTC
TRBJ1-5	many	TRBV18	.	CASSPSAGYNQPQHF	TGTGCCAGCTCACCATCGGCAGGGTACAATCAGCCCCAGCATTTT
TRBJ2-7	.	TRBV5-5	TRBD2	CASSQGLAESYEQYF	TGTGCCAGCAGCCAAGGCCTAGCGGAGTCCTACGAGCAGTACTTC
TRBJ2-1	many	TRBV27	.	CASNRGNEQFF	TGTGCCAGCAACCGGGGGAATGAGCAGTTCTTC
TRBJ2-5	few	TRBV5-6	TRBD2	CASSFMGTREQETQYF	TGTGCCAGCAGCTTTATGGGGACTAGAGAGCAAGAGACCCAGTACTTC
TRBJ2-7	.	TRBV7-8	.	CASSLVGQEQYF	TGTGCCAGCAGCTTAGTGGGTCAAGAGCAGTACTTC
TRBJ2-7	few	TRBV4-1	TRBD2	CASSHGRGAGGYEQYF	TGCGCCAGCAGCCATGGTCGGGGAGCGGGAGGCTACGAGCAGTACTTC
TRBJ2-7	.	TRBV28	TRBD2	CAAGRESTYEQYF	TGTGCCGCAGGGCGGGAGTCGACCTACGAGCAGTACTTC
TRBJ2-7	.	TRBV11-1	TRBD2	CASSPGLAGTYEQYF	TGTGCCAGCAGCCCAGGACTAGCGGGAACCTACGAGCAGTACTTC
TRBJ1-1	.	TRBV9	.	CASSPTDNTEAFF	TGTGCCAGCAGTCCGACGGATAACACTGAAGCTTTCTTT
TRBJ1-1	few	TRBV27	.	CASSLDGNTEAFF	TGTGCCAGCAGTTTGGACGGGAACACTGAAGCTTTCTTT
TRBJ2-7	many	TRBV10-2	.	CASSDSWRSYEQYF	TGCGCCAGCAGTGATAGTTGGCGCTCCTACGAGCAGTACTTC
TRBJ2-7	.	TRBV15	.	CATSREGVSYEQYF	TGTGCCACCAGCAGAGAGGGGGTAAGCTACGAGCAGTACTTC
TRBJ2-7	.	TRBV29-1	.	CSVTAPGDEQYF	TGCAGCGTTACGGCTCCAGGGGACGAGCAGTACTTC
TRBJ2-3	.	TRBV29-1	.	CSVDLAASTDTQYF	TGCAGCGTTGATCTAGCAGCTAGCACAGATACGCAGTATTTT
TRBJ2-5	.	TRBV5-6	TRBD2	CASSLGRLAGVRETQYF	TGTGCCAGCAGCTTGGGGAGACTAGCGGGAGTTCGGGAGACCCAGTACTTC
TRBJ2-5	many	TRBV30	.	CAWSRTQGETQYF	TGTGCCTGGAGTAGGACACAAGGAGAGACCCAGTACTTC
TRBJ2-1	many	TRBV7-3	TRBD2	CASSLRPELAGDLFF	TGTGCCAGCAGCTTACGCCCTGAACTAGCGGGAGACTTGTTCTTC
TRBJ2-5	.	TRBV4-1	.	CASSRQSRRQETQYF	TGCGCCAGCAGCCGCCAGTCGAGGAGGCAAGAGACCCAGTACTTC
TRBJ2-1	.	TRBV6-1	TRBD2	CASSEAGGYNEQFF	TGTGCCAGCAGTGAAGCGGGAGGGTACAATGAGCAGTTCTTC
TRBJ2-6	.	TRBV28	.	CASGRQQGSGANVLTF	TGTGCCAGCGGAAGACAGCAGGGGTCTGGGGCCAACGTCCTGACTTTC
TRBJ2-7	.	TRBV4-2	.	CASSQDRSLSSYEQYF	TGTGCCAGCAGCCAAGATCGGAGTTTGAGCTCCTACGAGCAGTACTTC
TRBJ1-2	.	TRBV29-1	TRBD1	CSVGEGGGPNYGYTF	TGCAGCGTTGGAGAGGGAGGGGGCCCAAACTATGGCTACACCTTC
TRBJ1-1	.	TRBV30	.	CAWSLSTEAFF	TGTGCCTGGAGTTTAAGCACTGAAGCTTTCTTT
TRBJ2-5	.	TRBV7-2	TRBD2	CASSPAGGGQETQYF	TGTGCCAGCAGCCCAGCGGGAGGGGGGCAAGAGACCCAGTACTTC
TRBJ1-2	few	TRBV30	.	CAWSVLAFYGYTF	TGTGCCTGGAGTGTATTAGCTTTCTATGGCTACACCTTC
TRBJ1-2	few	TRBV6-5	.	CASRFAGANNYGYTF	TGTGCCAGCAGATTTGCAGGGGCCAATAACTATGGCTACACCTTC
TRBJ2-7	.	TRBV28	.	CASRGRGGQRQYEQYF	TGTGCCAGCAGAGGTCGTGGAGGGCAGCGGCAATACGAGCAGTACTTC
TRBJ2-1	.	TRBV7-2	TRBD2	CASSYRREVPNEQFF	TGTGCCAGCAGTTACAGGCGGGAGGTTCCCAATGAGCAGTTCTTC
TRBJ2-7	.	TRBV28	.	CASSFTRDSTYEQYF	TGTGCCAGCAGTTTCACCCGGGACTCGACCTACGAGCAGTACTTC
TRBJ2-3	.	TRBV28	.	CASSSALTQYF	TGTGCCAGCAGTTCCGCGCTCACGCAGTATTTT
TRBJ1-1	few	TRBV7-9	TRBD1	CASSPWTGKTEAFF	TGTGCCAGCAGCCCCTGGACAGGGAAGACTGAAGCTTTCTTT
TRBJ2-7	many	TRBV4-2	TRBD2	CASSQSGLAGSEQYF	TGTGCCAGCAGCCAAAGTGGACTAGCAGGTTCCGAGCAGTACTTC
TRBJ1-1	.	TRBV30	.	CAWSVGITEAFF	TGTGCCTGGAGTGTGGGGATCACTGAAGCTTTCTTT
TRBJ1-2	.	TRBV6-1	.	CASTRTYNYGYTF	TGTGCCAGCACCCGGACGTATAACTATGGCTACACCTTC
TRBJ2-5	many	TRBV5-4	.	CASSLHGGQETQYF	TGTGCCAGCAGCTTGCATGGGGGCCAAGAGACCCAGTACTTC
TRBJ1-2	few	TRBV27	.	CASSLAGVGGYTF	TGTGCCAGCAGCCTCGCAGGGGTTGGTGGCTACACCTTC
TRBJ2-5	few	TRBV5-1	TRBD2	CASGEGGRETQYF	TGCGCCAGCGGGGAAGGCGGGAGGGAGACCCAGTACTTC
TRBJ1-1	.	TRBV5-4	.	CASSQTGVAEAFF	TGTGCCAGCAGCCAAACAGGAGTCGCTGAAGCTTTCTTT
TRBJ2-3	many	TRBV14	.	CASSQALNLDTQYF	TGTGCCAGCAGCCAAGCATTGAATCTCGATACGCAGTATTTT
TRBJ2-1	few	TRBV30	TRBD1	CAWSPGQGNNQQFF	TGTGCCTGGAGCCCGGGACAGGGGAATAATCAGCAGTTCTTC
TRBJ2-4	.	TRBV29-1	.	CSVVIGNPLAKNIQYF	TGCAGCGTTGTCATCGGGAACCCACTAGCCAAAAACATTCAGTACTTC
TRBJ2-1	.	TRBV15	.	CATSRDLAENEQFF	TGTGCCACCAGCAGAGATCTAGCCGAAAATGAGCAGTTCTTC
TRBJ1-4	many	TRBV7-2	.	CASSLGGQRNEKLFF	TGTGCCAGCAGCTTAGGCGGACAGAGAAATGAAAAACTGTTTTTT
TRBJ2-5	.	TRBV5-1	.	CASSPTYSGETQYF	TGCGCCAGCAGCCCCACCTATTCCGGAGAGACCCAGTACTTC
TRBJ2-7	many	TRBV5-6	.	CASSWRRGTYEQYF	TGTGCCAGCAGCTGGAGAAGGGGAACCTACGAGCAGTACTTC
TRBJ1-5	many	TRBV5-4	TRBD1	CASGTGGLNQPQHF	TGTGCCAGCGGGACAGGGGGCCTCAATCAGCCCCAGCATTTT
TRBJ2-1	once	TRBV7-2	.	CASSLVRINEQFF	TGTGCCAGCAGCTTAGTCCGCATCAATGAGCAGTTCTTC
TRBJ2-3	few	TRBV5-1	.	CASSLLQGTDTQYF	TGCGCCAGCAGCTTGCTCCAGGGAACAGATACGCAGTATTTT
TRBJ2-7	few	TRBV7-2	TRBD2	CASSTTSGPYEQYF	TGTGCCAGCAGCACCACTAGCGGCCCCTACGAGCAGTACTTC
TRBJ1-6	.	TRBV30	TRBD1	CAWSVNRGNSPLHF	TGTGCCTGGAGTGTAAACAGGGGCAATTCACCCCTCCACTTT